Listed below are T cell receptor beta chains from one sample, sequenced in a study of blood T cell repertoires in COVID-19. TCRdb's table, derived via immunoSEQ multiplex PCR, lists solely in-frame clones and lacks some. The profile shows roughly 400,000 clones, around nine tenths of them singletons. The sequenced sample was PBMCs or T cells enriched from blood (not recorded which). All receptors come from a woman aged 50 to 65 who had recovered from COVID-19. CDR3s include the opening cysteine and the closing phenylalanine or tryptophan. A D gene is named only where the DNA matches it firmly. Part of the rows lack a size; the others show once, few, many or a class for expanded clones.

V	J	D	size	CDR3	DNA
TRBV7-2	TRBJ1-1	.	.	CASSLIQGGAFF	TGTGCCAGCAGCCTCATCCAGGGAGGAGCTTTCTTT
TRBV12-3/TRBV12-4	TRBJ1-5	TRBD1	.	CASSQDRAQPQHF	TGTGCCAGCAGTCAGGACAGGGCTCAGCCCCAGCATTTT
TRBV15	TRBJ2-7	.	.	CATSTGPLGLSYEQYF	TGTGCCACCAGCACAGGGCCTTTAGGATTATCCTACGAGCAGTACTTC
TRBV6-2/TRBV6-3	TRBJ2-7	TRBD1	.	CASSYDRGEQYF	TGTGCCAGCAGTTACGACAGGGGCGAGCAGTACTTC
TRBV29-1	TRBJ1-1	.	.	CSVWKGVEAFF	TGCAGCGTTTGGAAAGGGGTGGAGGCTTTCTTT
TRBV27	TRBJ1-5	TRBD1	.	CASRLGQGVNQPQHF	TGTGCCAGCAGGCTAGGACAGGGGGTTAATCAGCCCCAGCATTTT
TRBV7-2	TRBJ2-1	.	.	CASTTGQSSYNEQFF	TGTGCCAGCACCACGGGTCAAAGCTCCTACAATGAGCAGTTCTTC
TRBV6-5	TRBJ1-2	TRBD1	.	CASSYSMGQGYYGYTF	TGTGCCAGCAGTTACTCGATGGGACAGGGGTACTATGGCTACACCTTC
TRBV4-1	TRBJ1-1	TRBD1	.	CASSQWGSDRSGFRSEAFF	TGCGCCAGCAGCCAGTGGGGATCGGACAGGTCAGGGTTTCGTTCTGAAGCTTTCTTT
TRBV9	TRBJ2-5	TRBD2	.	CASSVGAGVLQETQYF	TGTGCCAGCAGCGTAGGGGCGGGGGTGCTCCAAGAGACCCAGTACTTC
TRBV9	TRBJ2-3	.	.	CASSVDPWRGTDTQYF	TGTGCCAGCAGCGTAGATCCCTGGCGGGGCACAGATACGCAGTATTTT
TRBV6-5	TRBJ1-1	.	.	CASRAGFEAFF	TGTGCCAGCAGGGCAGGATTTGAAGCTTTCTTT
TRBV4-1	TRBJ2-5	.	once	CASSQVKGLLYF	TGCGCCAGCAGCCAAGTGAAGGGACTGTTGTACTTC
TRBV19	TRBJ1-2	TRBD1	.	CASSTLQIQGRHGYTF	TGTGCCAGTAGTACCCTTCAAATACAGGGGCGCCATGGCTACACCTTC
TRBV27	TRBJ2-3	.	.	CASSFIRGSSSTDTQYF	TGTGCCAGCAGTTTTATTAGAGGGAGCTCTAGCACAGATACGCAGTATTTT